The present entry profiles one T cell receptor beta chain with its context. Its recognized antigen is unknown. No base quality information exists; no much larger clone differs at one position. Via the germline V gene, CDR1 is MDHEN and CDR2 SYDVKM. V drops 2 bases and J drops 4 bases, leaving 15 bases in between. The CDR3 starts with the cysteine, ends with the phenylalanine, and has 16 residues. Here the CDR3 DNA is all that survives: 48 bases in frame from base 1. The data belong to a study of T cells in Graves' hyperthyroidism and ophthalmopathy (dated by TCRdb to about 2019). Broadly, across the study: Peripheral blood samples were taken at initial diagnosis, before any treatment was given. Prospective prediction of ophthalmopathy was tested in an independent validation cohort of 18 to 20 hyperthyroidism patients and 15 to 17 patients who later progressed to ophthalmopathy. The study also compared thyroid tissue and blood T-cell repertoires from over 5 Graves' hyperthyroidism patients. To identify distinguishing TCR V-J signatures, a discovery cohort of around 98 patients was used, comprising under 45 with Graves' ophthalmopathy and 57 with stable Graves' hyperthyroidism. The roughly 94 discovery patients were randomly split 7:3 into training and test sets. After sampling, hyperthyroidism patients received methimazole starting at 30 mg daily, and ophthalmopathy patients received high-dose intravenous methylprednisolone. The paper describes TCR Vbeta CDR3 sequencing of roughly 130 peripheral blood samples, made up of 43 ophthalmopathy patients, 70 to 75 hyperthyroidism patients and 17 progressor patients. Here is what the overall study found, with its caveats: Most expanded thyroid clonotypes (frequency above 0.001) were also found in blood, which suggests that blood repertoires may mirror thyroid immune responses. Ophthalmopathy was separated from stable hyperthyroidism by a 13 V-J signature model, with around 90% sensitivity and approximately 84% specificity obtained in cross-validation and 80%/75% obtained in testing. No statistical method was used to fix the sample size in advance, and group allocation was not hidden from the investigators. In validation, the model predicted progression to ophthalmopathy a median of about 6.8 months before onset, with 65% to 71% sensitivity and about 72% specificity.

Ophthalmopathy patients had moderately to severely active disease, Clinical Activity Score of at least 3, NOSPECS grade of at least 4, and duration under 3 months. Patients with uncontrolled infections, other autoimmune diseases, pregnancy or lactation were excluded. Diagnoses relied on clinical symptoms, serum thyroxine and TRAb, thyroid ultrasound and orbital computed tomography. PBMCs were isolated from about 9 ml of fresh peripheral blood by Ficoll-Paque density gradient centrifugation. Total RNA was extracted with Trizol reagent, and quality was checked on an Agilent 2100 Bioanalyzer. TCR beta CDR3 regions were amplified from RNA transcripts. A first-round RT-PCR of the TCR CDR3 used the HTBI primer set with the Qiagen OneStep RT-PCR kit. A second multiplex PCR round built the libraries, followed by size selection and purification. Paired-end sequencing of the libraries was performed with 100 bp reads on an Illumina HiSeq2000. As for how the authors treated the data: SOAPnuke was used to process the raw data, throwing out any read that contained adapters or uncalled bases, had a mean Phred below 15, or lacked an exact constant-primer or identifier match. High-quality paired reads were merged using COPE v1.2.5, and each unique nucleotide sequence was defined as a clonotype. Clonotypes were aligned to IMGT TRBV, TRBD and TRBJ reference segments using MiTCR v1.1. The analysis included only V-J combinations with a frequency above 0.0001, which together covered approximately 99% of the repertoires. A TCS score was defined as the ratio between F50 (clonal expansion) and ExV (chaos), using BLOSUM62-based TCRdist between CDR3 peptides within each V-J. Welch's t-statistics and random forest reduced 450 to 600 V-J features to 13, which were used in a naive Bayes classifier (R e1071). TCRdb reprocessed the public reads (quality trimming at Q25 with fastp, clone calling with MiXCR) and kept in-frame beta chains. Under each unique CDR3 protein, matching rows form one entry showing the most common genes and DNA. These V and J calls originate from TCRdb's pipeline instead of the authors' own analysis. Present in this sample are approximately 690,000 distinct CDR3 sequences, 14% of which were seen just once. Around an eighth of the sample goes to the ten largest clones.

Sequencing was performed on blood. This receptor was obtained from a woman between 45 and 65 years old with Graves' ophthalmopathy. The V and J genes are TRBV28 and TRBJ2-1; the D gene lacks a confident call. The sequence in DNA is TGTGCCAGCAGTTTAGTAAGTCTAGGAAAGTACAATGAGCAGTTCTTC. Translated, this is CASSLVSLGKYNEQFF.